The sequence of this T cell receptor (beta chain) was determined in a study of shared clonotypes between healthy human individuals. Background on the study: A couple of women and a few men aged 18 to 49 made up the donors.

Naive CD8 cells lacked CD45RO, underwent positive selection for CCR7 and left out terminally differentiated effector memory CD45RA+ cells. This table comes from immunoSEQ multiplex PCR, and its TCRdb copy is limited to in-frame clones, with some not included. Found here are about 2.2 million clones, around 95% of them singletons; the top ten hold approximately 1.7%. With regard to this clone: The antigen remains unidentified.

Study results and caveats: Lower generation probabilities were found for non-shared clonotypes than for those shared by all four donors. Naive subsets tended to show greater estimated richness than memory subsets. It was anticipated that sequencing depth would influence how many clonotypes donors shared.

Trimming shortened V by 4 bases and J by 2 bases, and 15 bases separated the two germline ends. Germline values: CDR1 MDHEN, CDR2 SYDVKM. The CDR3 runs to 15 residues. The chain employs TRBV28 and TRBJ2-7, with no clear D. This receptor was identified in a man aged 18 to 35 in good health. Some clones in this sample may be carry-over from other donors' samples. The sequenced material came from naive CD8+ T cells from PBMCs. As DNA, the CDR3 is TGTGCCAGCAGTTCCTGGACGCCCGATACCTACGAGCAGTACTTC. As protein: CASSSWTPDTYEQYF.